This record concerns one T cell receptor beta chain sequence. One end of the junction is discordant with germline, which a read error may explain. These data originate in a study of breast tumors, draining lymph nodes, adjacent tissues. CDR1 SGHTA and CDR2 FQGNSA come from the germline V gene. There are 17 residues in the CDR3. A single record per CDR3 protein comes from TCRdb applying MiXCR to the multiplex PCR reads. The top ten clones hold approximately 25% of a sample with 21,000 or so distinct CDR3 sequences, roughly 41% of them seen once. The sequencing sample was made of breast tumor tissue. The receptor's source is a female donor with breast cancer. Some clones in this sample may be carry-over from other donors' samples. The V and J genes are TRBV7-2 and TRBJ1-6, with 10 bases fitting TRBD1. CDR3 coding DNA: TGTGCCAGCGGCTTATTCGGGGGGACAGGGGTTTATTCACCCCTCCACTTT. This encodes CASGLFGGTGVYSPLHF.